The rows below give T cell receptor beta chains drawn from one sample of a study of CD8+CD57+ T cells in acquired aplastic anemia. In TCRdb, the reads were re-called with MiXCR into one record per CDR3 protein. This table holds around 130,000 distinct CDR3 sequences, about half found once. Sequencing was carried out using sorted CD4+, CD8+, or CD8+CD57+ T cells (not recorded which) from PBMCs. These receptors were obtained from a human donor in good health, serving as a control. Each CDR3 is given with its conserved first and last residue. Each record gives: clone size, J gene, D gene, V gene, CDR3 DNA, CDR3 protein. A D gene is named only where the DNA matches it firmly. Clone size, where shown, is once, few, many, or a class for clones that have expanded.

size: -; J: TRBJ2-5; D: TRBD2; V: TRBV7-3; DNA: TGTGCCAGCAGCTATTCCGGGACTAGTCAAGAGACCCAGTACTTC; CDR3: CASSYSGTSQETQYF
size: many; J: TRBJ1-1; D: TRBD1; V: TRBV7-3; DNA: TGTGCCAGCAGCCAAGGACAGGGCACTGAAGCTTTCTTT; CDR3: CASSQGQGTEAFF
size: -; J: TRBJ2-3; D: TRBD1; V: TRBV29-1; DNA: TGCAGCGTTGGGGACAGCCTCACAGATACGCAGTATTTT; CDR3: CSVGDSLTDTQYF
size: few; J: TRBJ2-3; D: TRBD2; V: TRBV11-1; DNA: TGTGCCAGCAGCCCCGGAGCGGGGGGGCCGACAGATACGCAGTATTTT; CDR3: CASSPGAGGPTDTQYF
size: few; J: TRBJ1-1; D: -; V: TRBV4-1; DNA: TGCGCCAGCAGCCTAGGCTCGGACAGCCTTTTGAACACTGAAGCTTTCTTT; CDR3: CASSLGSDSLLNTEAFF
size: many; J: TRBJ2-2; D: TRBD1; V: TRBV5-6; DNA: TGTGCCAGCAGCTTGTGGGACAGGAACACCGGGGAGCTGTTTTTT; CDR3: CASSLWDRNTGELFF
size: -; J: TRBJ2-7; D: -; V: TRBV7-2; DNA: TGTGCCAGCAGCCCCAACGTGGGACGGACCTACGAGCAGTACTTC; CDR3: CASSPNVGRTYEQYF
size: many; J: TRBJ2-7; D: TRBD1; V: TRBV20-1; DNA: TGCAGTGGACAGGGGGCATACGAGCAGTACTTC; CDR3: CSGQGAYEQYF
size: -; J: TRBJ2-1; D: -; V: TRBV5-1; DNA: TGCGCCAGCAGCTTCCGGGACATGTTCAATGAGCAGTTCTTC; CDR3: CASSFRDMFNEQFF
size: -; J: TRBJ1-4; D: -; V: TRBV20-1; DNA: TGCAGTGCTTCAGAGACCGAAGATAATGAAAAACTGTTTTTT; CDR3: CSASETEDNEKLFF
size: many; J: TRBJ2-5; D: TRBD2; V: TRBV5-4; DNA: TGTGCCAGCAGCTCGATAGGGGTCAAGGGAGGGGAGACCCAGTACTTC; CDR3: CASSSIGVKGGETQYF
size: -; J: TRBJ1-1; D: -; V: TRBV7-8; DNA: TGTGCCAGCAGCATGATAAGCACTGAAGCTTTCTTT; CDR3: CASSMISTEAFF
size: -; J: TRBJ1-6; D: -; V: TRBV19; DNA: TGTGCCAGTAGTCCCCCAAACGACAGTGGGGGAATCTATAATTCACCCCTCCACTTT; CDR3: CASSPPNDSGGIYNSPLHF
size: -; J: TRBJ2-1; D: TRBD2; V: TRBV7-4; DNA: TGTGCCGGCAGCATAGCGGGGGGCGCCGAGCAGTTCTTC; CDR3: CAGSIAGGAEQFF
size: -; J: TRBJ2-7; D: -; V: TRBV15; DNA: TGTGCCACCAGCAGAGATCGCCCAGCGCTCTCCTACGAGCAGTACTTC; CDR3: CATSRDRPALSYEQYF
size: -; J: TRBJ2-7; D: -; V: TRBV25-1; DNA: TGTGCCAGCAGCTTAGCATCAGGGCCCTACGAGCAGTACTTC; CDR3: CASSLASGPYEQYF
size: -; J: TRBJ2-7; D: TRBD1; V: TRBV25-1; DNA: TGTGCCCGACTGGACAGGGCGTACGAGCAGTACTTC; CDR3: CARLDRAYEQYF
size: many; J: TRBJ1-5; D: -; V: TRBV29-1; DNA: TGCAGCGTTCGACACTCTCACAATCAGCCCCAGCATTTT; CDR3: CSVRHSHNQPQHF
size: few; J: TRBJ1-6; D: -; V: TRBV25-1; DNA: TGTGCCAGCAGGCACACGGAAGGACGGTCACCCCTCCACTTT; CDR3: CASRHTEGRSPLHF
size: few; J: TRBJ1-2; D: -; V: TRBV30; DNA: TGTGCCTGGACCCCCAGTCGCGGGGGACCGGGGGAGTATGGCTACACCTTC; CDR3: CAWTPSRGGPGEYGYTF
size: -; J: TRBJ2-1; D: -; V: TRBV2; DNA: TGTGCCAGCAGTCAAATAACGGGTTTCGATGAGCAGTTCTTC; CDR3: CASSQITGFDEQFF
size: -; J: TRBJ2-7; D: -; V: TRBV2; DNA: TGTGCCAGCAGTATACAGTACTTC; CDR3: CASSIQYF
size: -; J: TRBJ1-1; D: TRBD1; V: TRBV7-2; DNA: TGTGCCAGCAGATTGGACAGGGACACTGAAGCTTTCTTT; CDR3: CASRLDRDTEAFF
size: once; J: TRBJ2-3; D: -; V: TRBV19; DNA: TGTGCCAGTACCCTGACTGCCCGAAGCACAGATACGCAGTATTTT; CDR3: CASTLTARSTDTQYF
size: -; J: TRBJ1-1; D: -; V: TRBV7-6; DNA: TGTGCCAGCAGCTTAATGCCGAGCACTGAAGCTTTCTTT; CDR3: CASSLMPSTEAFF
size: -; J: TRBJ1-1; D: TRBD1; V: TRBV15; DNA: TGTGCCACCAGCAGAGACAGGGGGAGGACTGAAGCTTTCTTT; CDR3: CATSRDRGRTEAFF
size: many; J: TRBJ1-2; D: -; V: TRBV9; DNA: TGTGCCAGCAGCGTAGGGGGGGGTGACATAACTAACTATGGCTACACCTTC; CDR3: CASSVGGGDITNYGYTF
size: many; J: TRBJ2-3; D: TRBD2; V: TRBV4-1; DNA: TGCGCCAGCAGCCCACCCCGCGGGATAGCGGGGGACCTAGTCACAGATACGCAGTATTTT; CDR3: CASSPPRGIAGDLVTDTQYF
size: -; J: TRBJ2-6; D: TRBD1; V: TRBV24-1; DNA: TGTGCCACCCCCAGTCAGGGGGTGAACTCTGGGGCCAACGTCCTGACTTTC; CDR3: CATPSQGVNSGANVLTF
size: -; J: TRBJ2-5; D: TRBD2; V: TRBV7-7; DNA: TGTGCCAGCAGCTTACCGGGGCTAGCGGGGGGCCAAGAGACCCAGTACTTC; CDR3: CASSLPGLAGGQETQYF
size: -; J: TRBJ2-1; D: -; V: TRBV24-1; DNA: TGTGCTCCCGACTTCCAGCGAGCCTACAATGAGCAGTTCTTC; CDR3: CAPDFQRAYNEQFF
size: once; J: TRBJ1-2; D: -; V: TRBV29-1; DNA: TGCAGCGTTGAGCTGACAGGCGGAGGCTACACCTTC; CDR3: CSVELTGGGYTF
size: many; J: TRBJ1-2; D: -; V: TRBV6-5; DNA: TGTGCCAGCAGTTACTCGTGGCAGAACTATGGCTACACCTTC; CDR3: CASSYSWQNYGYTF
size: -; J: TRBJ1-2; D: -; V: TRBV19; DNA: TGTGCCAGTAGTATGGTCTTATGTGCTAACTATGGCTACACCTTC; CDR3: CASSMVLCANYGYTF
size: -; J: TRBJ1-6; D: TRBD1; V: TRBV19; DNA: TGTGCCAGTAGTCCCCGGACAGGGGTTAATTCACCCCTCCACTTT; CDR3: CASSPRTGVNSPLHF
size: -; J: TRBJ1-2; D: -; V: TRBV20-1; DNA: TGCAGTGCGACTAGGAGTTTTGGGTATGGCTACACCTTC; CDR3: CSATRSFGYGYTF
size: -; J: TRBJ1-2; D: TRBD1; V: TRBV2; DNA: TGTGCCAGCAGTGGACAGGGACCAGATGGCTACACCTTC; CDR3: CASSGQGPDGYTF
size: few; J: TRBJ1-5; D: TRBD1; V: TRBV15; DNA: TGTGCCACCAGCAGCACAGGGGGTTATCAGCCCCAGCATTTT; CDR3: CATSSTGGYQPQHF
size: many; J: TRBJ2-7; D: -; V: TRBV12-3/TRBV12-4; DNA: TGTGCCAGCAGCCCTTGGGGGTTAGAATCCTACGAGCAGTACTTC; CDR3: CASSPWGLESYEQYF
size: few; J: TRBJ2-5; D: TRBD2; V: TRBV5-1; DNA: TGCGCCAGCAAGGAGCTGGGGGGGGGACAAGAGACCCAGTACTTC; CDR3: CASKELGGGQETQYF
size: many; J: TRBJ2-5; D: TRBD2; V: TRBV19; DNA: TGTGCCAGTAGTACGACCCCTAGCGGTCAAGAGACCCAGTACTTC; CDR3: CASSTTPSGQETQYF
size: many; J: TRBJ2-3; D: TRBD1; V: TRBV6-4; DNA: TGTGCCAGCAGTGCCGACAGGGCAGATACGCAGTATTTT; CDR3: CASSADRADTQYF